The 9 T cell receptor beta chains given below trace back to one sample, sequenced in a study of cytomegalovirus exposure and HLA in healthy donors. Primers: 60 Vbeta forward and 13 Jbeta reverse. The method was immunoSEQ multiplex PCR; TCRdb's version includes in-frame clones alone and lacks a portion of them. This sample has roughly 120,000 clones, with around 68% found just once. The specimen sequenced was PBMCs. These receptors originate from a woman aged 50 to 60 in good health and CMV-seropositive.

The V and J genes are TRBV6-1 and TRBJ1-1; 7 bases are shared with TRBD1. The CDR3 has 13 amino acids. With 8 bases clipped from V and 11 bases from J, the junction kept 14 bases outside the gene matches. Germline CDR1 reads MNHNS; CDR2 reads SASEGT. The CDR3 sequence is CASYERQGTRAFF. DNA of the CDR3: TGTGCCAGCTACGAACGACAGGGTACACGGGCTTTCTTT.

This rearrangement joins TRBV5-3 to TRBJ1-2, with 12 bases aligning to TRBD1. TRBV5-3 is an ORF for which the function is uncertain. Trimming removed 3 bases from V and 3 bases from J; junction bases left unmatched: 9. This CDR3 is built from 17 residues. The CDR3 loop is CARSWDRDRGLHYGYTF. CDR3 sequence (DNA): TGTGCCAGAAGCTGGGACCGGGACAGGGGGCTTCACTATGGCTACACCTTC.

The CDR3 is CASSYLQGFPNEQFF. CDR3 nucleotides: TGTGCCAGCAGTTACTTACAGGGGTTTCCCAATGAGCAGTTCTTC. This chain uses TRBV6-6 with TRBJ2-1; TRBD1 agrees at 7 bases. With 1 base clipped from V and 6 bases from J, the junction kept 6 bases outside the gene matches. This CDR3 is 15 amino acids long. From germline, CDR1 is MNHNY and CDR2 SVGAGI (reference sequence).

The chain joins TRBV6-6 to TRBJ2-7; 9 nucleotides match TRBD1. The CDR3 consists of 14 residues. V was clipped by 6 bases and J by 6 bases; unmatched bases: 9. Germline CDR1 and CDR2: MNHNY and SVGAGI (reference sequence). CDR3 loop: CASSFLGDRAEQYF. CDR3 DNA: TGTGCCAGCAGCTTTCTTGGGGACAGGGCCGAGCAGTACTTC.

This clone was seen once. The chain has TRBV27 and TRBJ1-5, with D uncertain. CDR3 size: 14 residues. Germline values: CDR1 MNHEY, CDR2 SMNVEV (reference sequence). V was clipped by 6 bases and J by 0 bases, with 9 bases between them. The CDR3 DNA reads as TGTGCCAGCAGCCCGATACTTAGCAATCAGCCCCAGCATTTT. Amino acid sequence: CASSPILSNQPQHF.

The chain joins TRBV30 to TRBJ2-1, with 10 bases lining up with TRBD2. V lost 2 bases to trimming and J lost 10 bases; unmatched junction nucleotides: 8. This CDR3 contains 14 residues. Germline V gene lookup returns CDR1 GTSNPN and CDR2 SVGIG (reference sequence). The CDR3 DNA is TGTGCCTGGAGTATAATAGCGGGAGGTTGGGAGCAGTTCTTC. As protein: CAWSIIAGGWEQFF.

This chain joins TRBV19 and TRBJ1-5; tentative D call: TRBD1 (6 bases). Trimming took 5 bases from V and 0 from J, leaving 11 bases between them. Germline V lookup: CDR1 LNHDA, CDR2 SQIVND (reference sequence). The CDR3 totals 15 residues. CDR3 sequence reads: CASSADSYSNQPQHF. CDR3 coding DNA: TGTGCCAGTAGTGCGGACAGTTATAGCAATCAGCCCCAGCATTTT.

As regards this clone: The sample carries other DNA sequences with the same CDR3. The chain couples TRBV10-3 to TRBJ1-1, with 7 bases lining up with TRBD1. CDR1 is ENHRY, CDR2 SYGVKD, per germline. The CDR3 spans 12 residues. V dropped 4 bases and J dropped 8; count of bases not matched to a gene: 4. The CDR3: CAISADRDEAFF. The CDR3 DNA sequence: TGTGCCATCAGTGCAGACAGGGACGAAGCTTTCTTT.

This sequence joins TRBV9 and TRBJ2-3; a weak D match, TRBD2 (6 bases). The CDR3 covers 17 residues. The V end was cut by 2 bases, the J end by 4 bases, with 20 bases between. Germline lookup yields CDR1 SGDLS and CDR2 YYNGEE. CDR3 amino acids: CASSVLGGQIVADTQYF. DNA of the CDR3: TGTGCCAGCAGCGTTTTGGGGGGTCAGATCGTCGCAGATACGCAGTATTTT.